This is a list of T cell receptor beta chains from one sample in a study. MiXCR, run by TCRdb on the 5' RACE reads, gives a single entry per CDR3 protein. This table has approximately 10,000 distinct CDR3 sequences, 25% to 30% appearing once. Material: Tregs sorted from blood. The receptors originated from a female donor with breast cancer. Each CDR3 is given with its conserved first and last residue. The D gene is left open where the match is weak. The size field is filled for only some rows; it gives once, few, many or a size class.

.,TRBD1,TRBV4-1,TRBJ1-1,CASGPTGVGTEAFF,TGCGCCAGCGGCCCAACAGGGGTTGGGACTGAAGCATTCTTT
many,TRBD1,TRBV6-1,TRBJ2-7,CASSDGTGGTYEQYF,TGTGCCAGCAGTGACGGGACAGGGGGGACCTACGAGCAGTACTTC
.,.,TRBV7-9,TRBJ2-1,CASSSLGSSYNEQFF,TGTGCCAGCAGCTCGCTAGGGAGCTCCTACAATGAGCAGTTCTTC
large,TRBD2,TRBV6-5,TRBJ2-1,CASSYPGASGSNEQFF,TGTGCCAGCAGTTACCCGGGTGCTAGCGGGAGCAATGAGCAGTTCTTC
many,TRBD1,TRBV19,TRBJ2-3,CASRRTGGADTQYF,TGTGCCAGTAGACGGACAGGGGGTGCAGATACGCAGTATTTT
medium-sized,.,TRBV9,TRBJ2-1,CASSPAPHDNYNEQFF,TGTGCCAGCAGCCCGGCCCCACACGACAATTACAATGAGCAGTTCTTC
many,.,TRBV5-6,TRBJ1-1,CASSLGANTEAFF,TGTGCCAGCAGCTTGGGTGCGAACACTGAAGCTTTCTTT
medium-sized,TRBD1,TRBV20-1,TRBJ1-6,CSAQSGGRSPLHF,TGCAGTGCCCAATCAGGGGGCCGATCACCCCTCCACTTT
.,.,TRBV18,TRBJ2-7,CASSPPISGTYEQYF,TGTGCCAGCTCACCACCAATTAGCGGAACCTACGAGCAGTACTTC
many,.,TRBV7-8,TRBJ1-5,CASSLASPQVLRGNQPQHF,TGTGCCAGCAGCTTAGCGAGCCCTCAGGTCCTACGGGGCAATCAGCCCCAGCATTTT
medium-sized,.,TRBV11-3,TRBJ2-1,CASSLVPVGEQFF,TGTGCCAGCAGCTTAGTACCAGTGGGTGAGCAGTTCTTC
medium-sized,.,TRBV6-1,TRBJ2-7,CASLGTLSYEQYF,TGTGCCAGCCTTGGGACATTATCCTACGAGCAGTACTTC
many,.,TRBV24-1,TRBJ2-7,CATSDLYDEQYF,TGTGCCACCAGTGATTTGTACGACGAGCAGTACTTC
.,.,TRBV20-1,TRBJ2-7,CSARGGLPAYEQYF,TGCAGTGCTAGAGGGGGGCTTCCTGCCTACGAGCAGTACTTC
few,TRBD1,TRBV5-1,TRBJ2-7,CASSLGPWDRGIYEQYF,TGCGCCAGCAGCTTGGGACCCTGGGACAGGGGGATCTACGAGCAGTACTTC
medium-sized,TRBD1,TRBV7-2,TRBJ2-5,CASSLRGPRETQYF,TGTGCCAGCAGCTTGAGGGGGCCGCGGGAGACCCAGTACTTC
medium-sized,.,TRBV3-1,TRBJ1-1,CASSPQMNTEAFF,TGTGCCAGCAGCCCCCAGATGAACACTGAAGCTTTCTTT
many,.,TRBV6-1,TRBJ2-1,CASSVNTFSYNEQFF,TGTGCCAGCAGTGTTAACACATTCTCCTACAATGAGCAGTTCTTC